Listed here is a single T cell receptor (beta chain). No cognate antigen has been identified for it. One base away there is no much larger clone; base qualities are not given. The germline V end is reduced by 2 bases and the J end by 5 bases; junction bases left unmatched: 3. CDR1 and CDR2 are read off the germline V gene as SNHLY and FYNNEI. From the cysteine up to the phenylalanine, the CDR3 has a length of 14 residues. Only the CDR3 DNA stays, 42 bases, in frame from base 1. Libraries were constructed by the immunoSEQ multiplex PCR assay. TCRdb obtained this table from immuneACCESS and retained in-frame rearrangements with V and J assigned. These tables miss some clones; where compared with another copy, unresolved V genes account for less than half of the shortfall, and the remainder is unexplained. A total of about 120,000 clones appear in this sample, 88% of them only once. Of the sample, less than 3% falls within the top ten clones.

The data stem from a study of control samples from healthy donors and cancer patients (TCRdb year 2020). Sample: blood. This TCR was sampled from a woman aged 65 to 85 in good health. The sequence joins TRBV2 to TRBJ1-5; a stretch of 7 junction bases matches TRBD1. The DNA sequence is TGTGCCAGCAGTGAACTCGGACAGGATCAGCCCCAGCATTTT. Translated, this gives CASSELGQDQPQHF.